A selection of T cell receptor beta chains follows, all from one sample in a study of lymphopenia after photon versus proton radiotherapy. TCRdb keeps only in-frame clones here, not all; method: immunoSEQ multiplex PCR. The sample has approximately 23,000 clones, around 89% seen once. The specimen comprised peripheral blood, sampled from a patient treated with proton-based radiotherapy. The source of these receptors is a man older than 75 with esophageal cancer. The CDR3 runs from the conserved cysteine through the conserved F or W. The order of the fields is D gene, clone size, J gene, V gene, CDR3 protein, CDR3 DNA. D genes are given only for firm matches. Rows may omit the clone size; those that give it use once, few, many or a size class.

NA | NA | TRBJ1-3 | TRBV6-5 | CASSYSSGAGNTIYF | TGTGCCAGCAGTTACTCTTCCGGGGCTGGAAACACCATATATTTT
TRBD1 | NA | TRBJ2-3 | TRBV29-1 | CSVHRGDTQYF | TGCAGCGTCCACAGGGGGGATACGCAGTATTTT
NA | NA | TRBJ1-1 | TRBV9 | CASSSQLGGGIEAFF | TGTGCCAGCAGCTCCCAGTTAGGTGGGGGAATTGAAGCTTTCTTT
NA | NA | TRBJ2-4 | TRBV11-3 | CASSGGTIQYF | TGTGCCAGCAGCGGTGGTACCATTCAGTACTTC
TRBD1 | NA | TRBJ2-3 | TRBV30 | CAWSVGQGTDTQYF | TGTGCCTGGAGTGTAGGACAGGGCACAGATACGCAGTATTTT
TRBD2 | once | TRBJ2-5 | TRBV6-1 | CASSERGGSETQYF | TGTGCCAGCAGTGAACGGGGCGGGAGTGAGACCCAGTACTTC
TRBD1 | once | TRBJ2-7 | TRBV7-2 | CASSVGQGLGYEQYF | TGTGCCAGCAGCGTCGGACAGGGCTTGGGCTACGAGCAGTACTTC
NA | NA | TRBJ1-5 | TRBV27 | CASSVSQNQPQHF | TGTGCCAGCAGCGTTAGCCAGAATCAGCCCCAGCATTTT
TRBD2 | NA | TRBJ2-5 | TRBV9 | CASSVVGGEETQYF | TGTGCCAGCAGCGTAGTCGGGGGGGAAGAGACCCAGTACTTC
TRBD1 | NA | TRBJ1-1 | TRBV18 | CASSPSPTGDTEAFF | TGTGCCAGCTCCCCTAGTCCAACAGGGGACACTGAAGCTTTCTTT